The 11 T cell receptor beta chains presented below share a single source sample, sequenced in a study of identical twins. TCRdb re-called the 5' RACE reads with MiXCR, one entry per CDR3 protein. The sample lists around 490,000 distinct CDR3 sequences; 14% were seen once. This sample was also put to use in a study of yellow fever vaccine responses in identical twins.

Sequenced input: CD4+ T cells sorted from blood. The receptors were sampled from a woman in her late teens or twenties in good health.

This clonotype was found a few times. This sequence joins TRBV6-2 or TRBV6-3 and TRBJ2-6; unclear D gene. Germline lookup yields CDR1 MNHEY and CDR2 SVGEGT. V shed 6 bases and J shed 0 bases, with 6 bases lying between them. The CDR3 runs 14 residues. The CDR3 coding sequence is TGTGCCAGCAGCAACGTCTCTGGGGCCAACGTCCTGACTTTC. Its protein is CASSNVSGANVLTF.

This clonotype was seen more than once but under ten times. J is TRBJ2-1 and V is TRBV20-1; maybe TRBD2 (6 bases). The germline V gene encodes CDR1 DFQATT and CDR2 SNEGSKA (reference sequence). This CDR3 has 15 residues. Trimming removed 5 bases at V and 0 bases at J, with 14 bases between. The CDR3 spells CSALLGGVSYNEQFF. The CDR3 DNA reads TGCAGTGCTCTCCTCGGCGGGGTCTCCTACAATGAGCAGTTCTTC.

V is TRBV3-1 and J is TRBJ2-3; possible D gene TRBD2, 7 bases. This CDR3 has 16 residues. Per the germline V gene, CDR1 is LGHDT and CDR2 is YNNKEL (reference sequence). V dropped 3 bases and J dropped 5 bases, with 18 bases sitting between them. The CDR3 nucleotides read TGTGCCAGCAGCCAGTGGGGGGGCGGAGGGGTAGATACGCAGTATTTT. It specifies CASSQWGGGGVDTQYF.

The chain has TRBV12-5 and TRBJ1-1; 9 nucleotides align to TRBD1. The CDR3 consists of 14 residues. Germline V gene lookup returns CDR1 LGHNT and CDR2 FRNRAP. The trim removed 5 bases at V and 4 bases at J, leaving 5 bases unmatched. CDR3 residues: CASGDTGGITEAFF. The CDR3 DNA sequence: TGTGCTAGTGGTGATACAGGGGGCATCACTGAAGCTTTCTTT.

The chain carries TRBV6-1 and TRBJ2-3, with 8 nucleotides matching TRBD2. CDR3 size: 14 residues. V gave up 5 bases and J gave up 5 bases; unmatched junction bases: 6. Per germline, CDR1 MNHNS and CDR2 SASEGT. CDR3 in DNA: TGTGCCAGCAGTCAGCGGGGGACGGGAGATACGCAGTATTTT. Encoded protein: CASSQRGTGDTQYF.

This chain uses TRBV29-1 with TRBJ2-3; 8 positions match TRBD2. CDR3 length: 14 residues. Trimming took 4 bases from V and 11 from J; bases not matched to a gene: 14. Germline CDR1 and CDR2: SQVTM and ANQGSEA. The CDR3 DNA reads TGCAGCGTTGGCGATCTTCTCCCGACTAGCGAGCAGTATTTT. Translation gives CSVGDLLPTSEQYF.

This clonotype was recorded many times. The genes are TRBV24-1 and TRBJ2-1; 11 bases match TRBD2. V dropped 3 bases and J dropped 7; count of bases not matched to a gene: 7. The CDR3 sequence is 16 residues long. Germline CDR1 KGHDR, CDR2 SFDVKD. DNA for the CDR3: TGTGCCACCAGTGATACTAGCGGGAGCTTTAGGAATGAGCAGTTCTTC. It encodes CATSDTSGSFRNEQFF.

The chain has TRBV3-1 and TRBJ1-1; no clear D gene. CDR3 length: 15 residues. The V end lost 4 bases, the J end lost 0 bases, and 12 bases lay between the germline ends. CDR1 and CDR2 from the germline V gene are LGHDT and YNNKEL (reference sequence). In DNA form, the CDR3 reads TGTGCCAGCAGCCGAACGATGGGAGTGAACACTGAAGCTTTCTTT. Protein product: CASSRTMGVNTEAFF.

V gene TRBV12-3 or TRBV12-4 combines with J gene TRBJ2-6, with D uncertain. V was pared by 3 bases and J by 0 bases, with 6 bases between. This CDR3 has 15 amino acids. In DNA, the CDR3 is TGTGCCAGCAGTTTCCCCCGCTCTGGGGCCAACGTCCTGACTTTC. Encoded protein: CASSFPRSGANVLTF.

This clonotype was found a few times. The chain is built from TRBV5-1 and TRBJ1-1, with 8 bases that match TRBD1. CDR1 is SGHRS, CDR2 YFSETQ, per germline. The CDR3 runs to 14 residues. Losses at the gene ends were 0 bases for V and 10 bases for J; bases not matched to a gene: 8. This chain's CDR3 is CASSLVGQGGGAFF. The CDR3 region has the DNA TGCGCCAGCAGCTTGGTCGGACAGGGAGGTGGAGCTTTCTTT.

This chain joins TRBV3-1 and TRBJ2-4; D unclear. The germline V and J ends were trimmed by 3 bases and 10 bases, with 16 bases remaining between them. The CDR3 extends over 14 amino acids. In germline, CDR1 is LGHDT, CDR2 YNNKEL (reference sequence). CDR3 amino acids: CASSHSGGLGIQYF. CDR3 DNA: TGTGCCAGCAGCCATTCGGGTGGGCTCGGGATTCAGTACTTC. Together with reference TRBV3-1 and TRBJ2-4, the CDR3 gives the full variable domain: DTAVSQTPKYLVTQMGNDKSIKCEQNLGHDTMYWYKQDSKKFLKIMFSYNNKELIINETVPNRFSPKSPDKAHLNLHINSLELGDSAVYFCASSHSGGLGIQYFGAGTRLSVL.